This T cell receptor (beta chain) is from a study of T cells in Graves' hyperthyroidism and ophthalmopathy (dated by TCRdb to about 2019). Describing the broader study: Peripheral blood samples were taken at the time of initial diagnosis, prior to any treatment. After sampling, hyperthyroidism patients received methimazole starting at 30 mg daily, and ophthalmopathy patients received high-dose intravenous methylprednisolone. To identify distinguishing TCR V-J signatures, a discovery cohort of about 100 patients was used, comprising 43 with Graves' ophthalmopathy and approximately 57 with stable Graves' hyperthyroidism. According to the paper, TCR Vbeta CDR3 sequencing was carried out on around 140 peripheral blood samples, which came from approximately 43 ophthalmopathy, 75 or so hyperthyroidism and about 17 progressor patients. For training and testing, the 100 or so patients in the discovery cohort were randomly divided in a 7:3 ratio. The study also compared thyroid tissue and blood T-cell repertoires from several Graves' hyperthyroidism patients. Prospective prediction of ophthalmopathy was tested in an independent validation cohort consisting of some 18 hyperthyroidism patients and some 17 patients who later progressed to ophthalmopathy.

Stable Graves' hyperthyroidism was defined as the absence of progression to ophthalmopathy over 18 months of follow-up. Hyperthyroidism patients were newly diagnosed, with disease duration under 2 months, and aged 18 to 65 years. Any patient with an uncontrolled infection, another autoimmune disease, pregnancy or lactation was excluded. Clinical symptoms, serum thyroxine and TRAb, thyroid ultrasound, and orbital computed tomography formed the basis for the diagnoses. Ficoll-Paque density gradient centrifugation was used to isolate PBMCs from about 10 ml of fresh peripheral blood. Trizol reagent was used to extract total RNA, and RNA quality was then checked on an Agilent 2100 Bioanalyzer. What the authors observed across the whole study: In cross-validation, a model built on a 13 V-J signature told ophthalmopathy apart from stable hyperthyroidism with under 90% sensitivity and 81% to 82% specificity, and in testing the same model reached 80%/75%. Most expanded thyroid clonotypes (frequency above 0.001) were also found in blood, which suggests that blood repertoires may mirror thyroid immune responses. No statistical method was used to fix the sample size in advance, and group allocation was not hidden from the investigators. In validation, the model predicted progression to ophthalmopathy a median of approximately 6.6 months before onset, with about 67% sensitivity and nearly 75% specificity.

This clonotype was recorded a few times. Its recognized antigen is unknown. Nothing much larger sits one base from this clone, and base qualities are not available. Amplification of TCR beta CDR3 regions was carried out from RNA transcripts. The first round of RT-PCR for the TCR CDR3 was performed with the HTBI primer set and the Qiagen OneStep RT-PCR kit. A second multiplex PCR round built the libraries, followed by size selection and purification. The libraries were sequenced on an Illumina HiSeq2000 using paired-end 100 bp reads. In the source study's methods: Raw data were processed with SOAPnuke, discarding reads with adapters, uncalled bases, mean Phred below 15, or no exact constant-primer or identifier match. COPE v1.2.5 was used to merge high-quality paired reads, and clonotypes were defined as unique nucleotide sequences. MiTCR v1.1 was used to align clonotypes to the IMGT TRBV, TRBD and TRBJ reference segments. The analysis included only V-J combinations with a frequency above 0.0001, which together covered roughly 99% of the repertoires. The TCS score was defined as the ratio of F50 (clonal expansion) to E x V (chaos), calculated using BLOSUM62-based TCRdist between CDR3 peptides within each V-J. Welch's t-statistics and random forest reduced approximately 520 V-J features to around 14, which were used in a naive Bayes classifier (R e1071). TCRdb reworked the public reads: Q25 trimming with fastp, MiXCR clone assembly, productive beta chains retained. Duplicate CDR3 protein sequences are folded into a single record with the most common DNA and genes. TCRdb's processing, not the authors' own work, is the source of the V and J calls. In all, the sample holds about 360,000 distinct CDR3 sequences, and less than 15% of those were seen once. Less than 10% of the sample goes to the ten largest clones.

The CDR3, from cysteine to phenylalanine, totals 15 residues. The only DNA kept is the CDR3, 45 bases in frame from the first base. Cut back by 5 bases and 0 bases, the V and J ends lie 14 bases apart. CDR1 and CDR2 are read off the germline V gene (reference sequence) as DFQATT and SNEGSKA. The rearranged chain carries TRBV20-1 and TRBJ1-5; TRBD1 could be the D gene, as 6 bases match. This receptor was obtained from a young woman with Graves' hyperthyroidism. Sequences were obtained from blood. The DNA sequence reads TGCAGTGCTCTACCGACAGGCTATAGCAATCAGCCCCAGCATTTT. Translated, this gives CSALPTGYSNQPQHF.